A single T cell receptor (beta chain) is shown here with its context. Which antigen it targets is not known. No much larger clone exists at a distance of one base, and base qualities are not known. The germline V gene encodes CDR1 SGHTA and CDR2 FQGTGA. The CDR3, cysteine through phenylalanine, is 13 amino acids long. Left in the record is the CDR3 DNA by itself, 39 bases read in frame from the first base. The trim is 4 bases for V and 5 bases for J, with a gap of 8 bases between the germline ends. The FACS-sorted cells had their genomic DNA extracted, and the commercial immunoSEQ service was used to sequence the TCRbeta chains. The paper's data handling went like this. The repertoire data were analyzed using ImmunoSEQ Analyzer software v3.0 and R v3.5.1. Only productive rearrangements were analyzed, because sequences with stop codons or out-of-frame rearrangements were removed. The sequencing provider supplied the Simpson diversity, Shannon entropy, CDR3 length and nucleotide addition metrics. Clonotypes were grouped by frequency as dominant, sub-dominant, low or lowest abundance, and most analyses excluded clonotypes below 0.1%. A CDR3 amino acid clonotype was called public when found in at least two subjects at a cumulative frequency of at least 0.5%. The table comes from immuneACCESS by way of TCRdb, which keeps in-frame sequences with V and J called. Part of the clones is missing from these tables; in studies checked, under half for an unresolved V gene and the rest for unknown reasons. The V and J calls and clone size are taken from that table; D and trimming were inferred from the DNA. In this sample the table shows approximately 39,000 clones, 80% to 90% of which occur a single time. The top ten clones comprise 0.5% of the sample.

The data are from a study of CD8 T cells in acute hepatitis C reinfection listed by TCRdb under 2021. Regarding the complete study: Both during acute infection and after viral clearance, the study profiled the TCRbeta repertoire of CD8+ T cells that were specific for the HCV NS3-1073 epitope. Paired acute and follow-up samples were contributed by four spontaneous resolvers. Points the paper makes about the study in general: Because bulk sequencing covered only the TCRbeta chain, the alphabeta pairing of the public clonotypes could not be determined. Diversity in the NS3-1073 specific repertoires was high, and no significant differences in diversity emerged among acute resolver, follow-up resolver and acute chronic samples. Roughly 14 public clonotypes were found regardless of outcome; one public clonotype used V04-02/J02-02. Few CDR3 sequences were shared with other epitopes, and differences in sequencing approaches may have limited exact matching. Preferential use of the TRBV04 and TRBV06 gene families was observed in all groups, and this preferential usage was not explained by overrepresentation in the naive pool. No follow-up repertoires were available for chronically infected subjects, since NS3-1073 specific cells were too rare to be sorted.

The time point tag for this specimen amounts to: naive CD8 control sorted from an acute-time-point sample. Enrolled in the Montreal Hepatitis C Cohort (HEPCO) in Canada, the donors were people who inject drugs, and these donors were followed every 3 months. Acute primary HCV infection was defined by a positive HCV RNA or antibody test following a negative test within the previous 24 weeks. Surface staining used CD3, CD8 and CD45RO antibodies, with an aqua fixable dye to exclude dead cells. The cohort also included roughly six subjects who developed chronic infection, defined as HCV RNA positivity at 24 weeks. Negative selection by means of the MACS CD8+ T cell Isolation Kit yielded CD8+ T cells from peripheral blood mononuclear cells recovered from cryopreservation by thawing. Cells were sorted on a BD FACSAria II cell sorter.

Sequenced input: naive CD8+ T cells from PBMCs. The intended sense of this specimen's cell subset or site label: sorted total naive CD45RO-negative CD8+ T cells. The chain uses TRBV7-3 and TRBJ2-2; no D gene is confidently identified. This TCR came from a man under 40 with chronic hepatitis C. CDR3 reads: CASSYGITGELFF. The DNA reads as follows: TGTGCCAGCAGCTACGGAATAACCGGGGAGCTGTTTTTT. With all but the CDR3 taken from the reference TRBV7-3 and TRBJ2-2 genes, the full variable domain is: GAGVSQTPSNKVTEKGKYVELRCDPISGHTALYWYRQSLGQGPEFLIYFQGTGAADDSGLPNDRFFAVRPEGSVSTLKIQRTERGDSAVYLCASSYGITGELFFGEGSRLTVL.